Listed below are T cell receptor beta chains from one sample, sequenced in a study of post-analysis software for immune sequencing data. TCRdb re-called the PCR reads with MiXCR, one entry per CDR3 protein. The sample has some 450,000 distinct CDR3 sequences, around 40% seen once. Input material: blood. The receptors were sampled from a girl under 18 with multiple sclerosis. Both conserved end residues are part of each CDR3. D genes are given only for firm matches. Some rows have no size entry. The others give once, few or many, or a class for an expanded clone.

V,J,size,D,DNA,CDR3
TRBV11-2,TRBJ2-5,.,.,TGTGCCAGCAGCTTAGGAGTCAGTGAGGGGGTGGTCCCCCAAGCCCTTAAAGAGACCCAGTACTTC,CASSLGVSEGVVPQALKETQYF
TRBV27,TRBJ2-4,few,.,TGTGCCAGCAGTTTACACGGGAGCTGGAAAAACATTCAGTACTTC,CASSLHGSWKNIQYF
TRBV6-5,TRBJ2-1,.,TRBD2,TGTGCCAGCAGTTTCCGTAGCGGGAGTCTCTACAATGAGCAGTTCTTC,CASSFRSGSLYNEQFF
TRBV11-2,TRBJ1-2,.,.,TGTGCCAGCAGCTTAGACTCCGGGACGGACTATGGCTACACCTTC,CASSLDSGTDYGYTF
TRBV18,TRBJ1-2,.,TRBD1,TGTGCCAGCTCACCAGGACAGGGGTCAATCTATGGCTACACCTTC,CASSPGQGSIYGYTF
TRBV7-9,TRBJ2-7,.,.,TGTGCCAGCAGCTCGTCGTTGGGCAGGGGGACTTGGGAGCAGTACTTC,CASSSSLGRGTWEQYF
TRBV29-1,TRBJ1-2,.,.,TGCAGCGTTGGGGAATTTTATGGCTACACCTTC,CSVGEFYGYTF
TRBV20-1,TRBJ2-7,.,TRBD1,TGCAGTGCCGCTATACCGGGACAGGGGAACGAGCAGTACTTC,CSAAIPGQGNEQYF
TRBV3-1,TRBJ1-1,few,.,TGTGCCAGCAGCCCTCACGACAGGTTGAACACTGAAGCTTTCTTT,CASSPHDRLNTEAFF
TRBV7-2,TRBJ1-1,.,.,TGTGCCAGCAGCTTTGACAGGCGCCTTGACACTGAAGCTTTCTTT,CASSFDRRLDTEAFF
TRBV12-3/TRBV12-4,TRBJ2-6,.,.,TGTGCCAGTTCCGTCGGGGCCGGGGCCAACGTCCTGACTTTC,CASSVGAGANVLTF
TRBV20-1,TRBJ2-7,.,TRBD1,TGCAGTGCAAACGCCAGGGGGCCCGTTCACGAGCAGTACTTC,CSANARGPVHEQYF
TRBV25-1,TRBJ2-1,few,.,TGTGCCAGCAGTGAATCACTGGGGCGAGGCAATGAGCAGTTCTTC,CASSESLGRGNEQFF
TRBV7-9,TRBJ2-7,few,.,TGTGCCAGCAGTCCGGACGGGCGAGATACCTACGAGCAGTACTTC,CASSPDGRDTYEQYF
TRBV29-1,TRBJ1-1,few,.,TGCAGCGTTCAGGTGAACACTGAAGCTTTCTTT,CSVQVNTEAFF
TRBV15,TRBJ1-1,.,.,TGTGCCACCAGAGCACAGAACACTGAAGCTTTCTTT,CATRAQNTEAFF
TRBV6-5,TRBJ2-4,few,.,TGTGCCAGCAGTTACTCCGTCCCAGGGAACGCCAAAAACATTCAGTACTTC,CASSYSVPGNAKNIQYF
TRBV6-5,TRBJ2-1,few,TRBD2,TGTGCCAGCAGTCACAGGGGACTAGCGAGAATGGGGTACAATGAGCAGTTCTTC,CASSHRGLARMGYNEQFF
TRBV7-9,TRBJ2-3,.,.,TGTGCCAGCAAGACTAGGGAGACTAGCACAGATACGCAGTATTTT,CASKTRETSTDTQYF
TRBV20-1,TRBJ1-2,few,.,TGCAGTCCCCAGGGGCGGCCGACCGGAGCCGGGGGCTACACCTTC,CSPQGRPTGAGGYTF
TRBV3-1,TRBJ2-7,.,.,TGTGCCAGCAGCCGACAACCGTTGGGGGCCAGCTCCTACGAGCAGTACTTC,CASSRQPLGASSYEQYF
TRBV7-6,TRBJ2-1,.,TRBD2,TGTGCCAGCAGCTTAGCGACGGGAGGGCTATACGATGAGCAGTTCTTC,CASSLATGGLYDEQFF